Shown below are 25 T cell receptor beta chains from a single sample sequenced in a study of OX40 agonist ivuxolimab in advanced cancers. The repertoire was sequenced with immunoSEQ multiplex PCR; TCRdb's copy has only in-frame clones and lacks some. This table holds around 30,000 clones, 70% to 90% found once. Source: CD4+ or CD8+ T cells sorted from blood, taken in a trial of the OX40 agonist ivuxolimab. These receptors all come from an adult with an advanced solid tumor such as melanoma, head and neck, liver or kidney cancer.

The gene calls are TRBV27 and TRBJ2-7, with TRBD2 matching 7 bases. This CDR3 has 14 amino acids. Germline-derived CDR1 and CDR2 are MNHEY and SMNVEV (reference sequence). V shed 2 bases and J 1 base; nucleotides not matched to a gene: 2. Here the CDR3 reads CASSLLGGSYEQYF. The CDR3 DNA reads TGTGCCAGCAGTTTACTGGGGGGGTCCTACGAGCAGTACTTC.

The J gene is TRBJ1-5, the V gene TRBV27; D might be TRBD1 (5 bases). The V and J ends lost 6 bases and 5 bases respectively, with 14 bases between them. Germline values: CDR1 MNHEY, CDR2 SMNVEV (reference sequence). CDR3 size: 14 residues. The chain's CDR3 is CASSPGGGHQPQHF. CDR3 in DNA: TGTGCCAGCAGCCCTGGGGGAGGCCATCAGCCCCAGCATTTT.

In DNA form, the CDR3 reads TGTGCCAGCAGCTTAGGGACCGCAGGGTTTTACGAGCAGTACTTC. Translated, it gives CASSLGTAGFYEQYF. This chain connects TRBV11-2 to TRBJ2-7, with D possibly TRBD1 on 5 matching bases. V was shortened by 1 base and J by 4 bases, with 14 bases between the two germline ends. Germline CDR1 is SGHAT and CDR2 is FQNNGV. This CDR3 contains 15 residues.

The chain couples TRBV2 to TRBJ2-5; D possibly corresponds to TRBD2 (5 bases). V was pared by 5 bases and J by 1 base, with 8 bases between. There are 13 residues in the CDR3. Germline CDR1 SNHLY, CDR2 FYNNEI. The CDR3 region has the DNA TGTGCCAGCAGTTCCGGGATCCAAGAGACCCAGTACTTC. Its translation is CASSSGIQETQYF. Variable domain in full (rest from reference TRBV2 and TRBJ2-5): EPEVTQTPSHQVTQMGQEVILRCVPISNHLYFYWYRQILGQKVEFLVSFYNNEISEKSEIFDDQFSVERPDGSNFTLKIRSTKLEDSAMYFCASSSGIQETQYFGPGTRLLVL.

This chain uses TRBV19 with TRBJ2-7, with TRBD2 matching over 13 bases. The CDR3 has 15 residues. CDR1 is LNHDA, CDR2 SQIVND, per germline (reference sequence). V lost 5 bases and J lost 5; bases outside the gene matches: 6. The CDR3 loop reads CASSSMGLAGNEQYF. CDR3 nucleotides: TGTGCCAGTAGTTCCATGGGACTAGCGGGAAACGAGCAGTACTTC. Combining the CDR3 with reference TRBV19 and TRBJ2-7 gives the whole variable domain DGGITQSPKYLFRKEGQNVTLSCEQNLNHDAMYWYRQDPGQGLRLIYYSQIVNDFQKGDIAEGYSVSREKKESFPLTVTSAQKNPTAFYLCASSSMGLAGNEQYFGPGTRLTVT.

The sample holds one count of this clone. CDR3: CASSQPDYPYEQYF. CDR3 coding DNA: TGTGCCAGCTCACAGCCGGATTACCCCTACGAGCAGTACTTC. The rearrangement uses TRBV18 and TRBJ2-7; no firm D call. The CDR3 covers 14 residues. Trimming shortened V by 4 bases and J by 2 bases, and 12 bases separated the two germline ends. Germline CDR1 KGHSH, CDR2 LQKENI. Complete variable domain (other parts from reference TRBV18 and TRBJ2-7): NAGVMQNPRHLVRRRGQEARLRCSPMKGHSHVYWYRQLPEEGLKFMVYLQKENIIDESGMPKERFSAEFPKEGPSILRIQQVVRGDSAAYFCASSQPDYPYEQYFGPGTRLTVT.

This clone occurred once. V and J are TRBV15 and TRBJ1-1; perhaps TRBD1 as D (6 bases). CDR3 length: 14 residues. Germline V gives CDR1 LNHNV, CDR2 YYDKDF (reference sequence). The germline V and J ends were trimmed by 1 base and 5 bases, with 11 bases remaining between them. The DNA of the CDR3 is TGTGCCACCAGCAGAGTAAACAGGGCTACTGAAGCTTTCTTT. Translating it yields CATSRVNRATEAFF.

The chain couples TRBV15 to TRBJ2-5; 10 bases match TRBD1. J gave up 5 bases and V 2 bases, and 8 bases lay outside the gene matches. CDR3 length equals 16 residues. Looked up from germline, CDR1 is LNHNV and CDR2 is YYDKDF (reference sequence). CDR3 DNA sequence: TGTGCCACCAGCAGACGTAGACAGGGGGCAGTGGAGACCCAGTACTTC. Its translation is CATSRRRQGAVETQYF.

V is TRBV6-5 and J is TRBJ1-2; D gene ambiguous. CDR1 is MNHEY and CDR2 is SVGAGI in the germline V gene. This CDR3 contains 15 residues. V was cut by 0 bases and J by 1 base, with 9 bases left in between. Here the CDR3 reads CASSYSNSLNYGYTF. In DNA form, the CDR3 reads TGTGCCAGCAGTTACTCCAACAGCCTTAACTATGGCTACACCTTC.

The V gene is TRBV28, the J gene TRBJ2-5; the match to TRBD2 covers 10 bases. V was pared by 4 bases and J by 4 bases, with 9 bases of the junction left unmatched. The CDR3 covers 16 residues. Germline assignment: CDR1 MDHEN and CDR2 SYDVKM. In DNA form, the CDR3 reads TGTGCCAGCAGTTCCGTTCTAGCGGGAGATCCAGAGACCCAGTACTTC. It yields the protein CASSSVLAGDPETQYF.

The chain has TRBV15 and TRBJ2-5; D remains ambiguous. This CDR3 is built from 14 residues. Trimming removed 5 bases from V and 1 base from J, with 11 bases in between. Looked up from germline, CDR1 is LNHNV and CDR2 is YYDKDF (reference sequence). This CDR3 reads CATSPGPGQETQYF. The CDR3 DNA follows: TGTGCCACCAGCCCCGGGCCGGGCCAAGAGACCCAGTACTTC.

This chain links TRBV5-4 with TRBJ2-1; 11 bases fit TRBD2. The V segment lost 3 bases and the J segment 4 bases; nucleotides outside the gene matches: 3. Germline assignment: CDR1 SGHNT and CDR2 YYREEE (reference sequence). The CDR3 has 15 residues. The CDR3 DNA reads TGTGCCAGCAGCTACGGGACTAGCGGATACAATGAGCAGTTCTTC. Protein sequence: CASSYGTSGYNEQFF.

This clone was recorded only once. The chain links TRBV9 to TRBJ2-7, with 10 nucleotides matching TRBD1. From germline, CDR1 is SGDLS and CDR2 YYNGEE. J was trimmed by 7 bases and V by 3 bases; bases with no gene match: 7. The CDR3 runs 14 residues. The CDR3 nucleotides read TGTGCCAGCAGCGCCGGGACAGGGGTACAGGAGCAGTACTTC. Amino acids: CASSAGTGVQEQYF.

CDR3 DNA: TGCAGCGTTGAAAAATGGAGAGTGAGGAACAATGAGCAGTTCTTC. Amino acid sequence: CSVEKWRVRNNEQFF. The chain is built from TRBV29-1 and TRBJ2-1, with D hard to call. Trimming cost V 2 bases and J 5 bases, with 16 bases left between them. The length of the CDR3 is 15 residues. Germline-derived CDR1 and CDR2 are SQVTM and ANQGSEA.

CDR3 region: CASSESRPFTDTQYF. In nucleotides, the CDR3 is TGCGCCAGCAGTGAGAGTCGGCCTTTCACAGATACGCAGTATTTT. This chain uses TRBV10-1 with TRBJ2-3; no clear D gene. This CDR3 has 15 amino acids. With 2 bases removed from V and 2 bases from J, the gap between germline ends came to 11 bases. The germline CDR1 and CDR2 sequences are WNHNN and SYGVQD (reference sequence).

This chain uses TRBV11-2 with TRBJ2-7; possible D gene TRBD2, 6 bases. V shed 3 bases and J shed 3 bases, with 24 bases lying between them. Germline loops: CDR1 SGHAT, CDR2 FQNNGV. The CDR3 runs 18 residues. CDR3 sequence reads: CASSFPGDGTHSSYEQYF. CDR3 bases: TGTGCCAGCAGCTTCCCTGGGGATGGGACTCACAGCAGCTACGAGCAGTACTTC.

The CDR3 here is CASSPRPSSKGYTF. The DNA for the CDR3 is TGTGCCAGCAGTCCCAGGCCCTCATCGAAGGGCTACACCTTC. This chain connects TRBV6-5 to TRBJ1-2; D gene unclear. Germline V CDR1 and CDR2: MNHEY, SVGAGI. This CDR3 contains 14 residues. The V end was cut by 5 bases, the J end by 8 bases, with 18 bases between.

This chain links TRBV29-1 with TRBJ1-1, with D unresolved. V was trimmed by 5 bases and J by 0 bases, leaving 19 bases between them. This CDR3 region has 16 residues. Germline assignment: CDR1 SQVTM and CDR2 ANQGSEA. The CDR3 bases are TGCAGCGTTTTGGGTCCTGGTTGGACCATGAACACTGAAGCTTTCTTT. Translation: CSVLGPGWTMNTEAFF.

The chain recombines TRBV4-1 with TRBJ2-7; 8 nucleotides match TRBD2. Germline values: CDR1 MGHRA, CDR2 YSYEKL. V dropped 4 bases and J dropped 6; count of bases not matched to a gene: 11. The CDR3 spans 15 residues. The DNA for the CDR3 is TGCGCCAGCAGCCCCGAGGGGAGCGGGAGTCGCGAGCAGTACTTC. Protein product: CASSPEGSGSREQYF.

The chain joins TRBV5-1 to TRBJ2-5, with D unresolved. CDR1 and CDR2 (germline): SGHRS, YFSETQ. CDR3 size: 13 residues. Trimming took 1 base from V and 5 from J, leaving 9 bases between them. In DNA form, the CDR3 reads TGCGCCAGCAGCTTGTGGCTGATGGAGACCCAGTACTTC. It codes for CASSLWLMETQYF.

The rearrangement joins TRBV27 to TRBJ2-1; 8 bases align to TRBD1. CDR1 and CDR2 (germline): MNHEY, SMNVEV (reference sequence). V was clipped by 2 bases and J by 7 bases; unmatched bases: 7. The CDR3 sequence is 15 residues long. DNA of the CDR3: TGTGCCAGCAGTTTAGGGGCAGGGGGCCGGAATGAGCAGTTCTTC. It codes for CASSLGAGGRNEQFF.

The chain uses TRBV6-1 and TRBJ2-7, with a tentative D call TRBD1 (5 bases). This CDR3 spans 13 amino acids. V shed 3 bases and J shed 4 bases, with 10 bases lying between them. Germline assignment: CDR1 MNHNS and CDR2 SASEGT. Here the CDR3 reads CASSEGLPYEQYF. CDR3 in DNA: TGTGCCAGCAGTGAGGGGCTTCCTTACGAGCAGTACTTC.

V usage is TRBV29-1 and J usage is TRBJ2-7, with 9 positions matching TRBD1. The germline gives CDR1 SQVTM, CDR2 ANQGSEA. V shed 3 bases and J 1 base; nucleotides not matched to a gene: 22. The CDR3 is 20 residues long. The DNA for the CDR3 is TGCAGCGTTGATCTGCTCCCCGGACAGGGGTCAGATCATAAGTCCTACGAGCAGTACTTC. Protein: CSVDLLPGQGSDHKSYEQYF.

This clone was detected a few times. The CDR3 here is CASSQEQYSGDEQYF. The DNA for the CDR3 is TGTGCCAGCAGCCAAGAACAGTACTCGGGGGACGAGCAGTACTTC. The genes are TRBV4-2 and TRBJ2-7, with D possibly matching TRBD2 (6 bases). Trimming removed 0 bases from V and 5 bases from J, with 14 bases in between. The length of the CDR3 is 15 residues. Per the germline V gene, CDR1 is LGHNA and CDR2 is YNFKEQ.

Written as DNA, the CDR3 is TGTGCCACCAGCAGAGATCAGGCGGATACGCAGTATTTT. Protein sequence: CATSRDQADTQYF. The chain recombines TRBV15 with TRBJ2-3; D unresolved. The CDR3 is made up of 13 amino acids. Per the germline V gene, CDR1 is LNHNV and CDR2 is YYDKDF (reference sequence). Trimming stripped 0 bases from V and 6 bases from J, with 7 bases between.